This T cell receptor (beta chain) was identified in a study of blood T cell repertoires in COVID-19. The germline CDR1 and CDR2 sequences are LNHDA and SQIVND (reference sequence). V was trimmed by 6 bases and J by 0 bases, leaving 12 bases between them. This CDR3 contains 16 residues. Original processing methods: The assay estimated nucleated cells by amplifying reference gene primers. Assay: immunoSEQ multiplex PCR; the TCRdb copy retains only in-frame clones and omits some. V, J and clone size derive from that table, while D and trimming were established from the DNA sequence. Of approximately 340,000 clones in the sample, about 86% were seen once.

The genes are TRBV19 and TRBJ1-6; weak D call: TRBD1 (6 bases). The clonotype was recovered from a young man with active or convalescent COVID-19. The material sequenced was peripheral blood. CDR3 sequence reads: CASRWGRSSYNSPLHF. The CDR3 coding sequence is TGTGCCAGTAGATGGGGGCGAAGCTCCTATAATTCACCCCTCCACTTT.